Listed below are T cell receptor beta chains from one sample, sequenced in a study of blood T cell repertoires in COVID-19. Sequencing was performed with immunoSEQ multiplex PCR; in TCRdb, only in-frame clones are kept and a portion is missing. The data hold some 400,000 clones, with about nine tenths observed a single time. Sequencing used PBMCs or T cells enriched from blood (not recorded which). These TCRs come from a woman aged 35 to 49 who had been exposed to COVID-19. CDR3s include the opening cysteine and the closing phenylalanine or tryptophan. The D gene is left open where the match is weak. Size is omitted from some rows. Given values are once, few, many or a class for expanded clones.

j_gene: TRBJ1-2
d_gene: TRBD1
abundance: -
v_gene: TRBV7-2
CDR3nt: TGTGCCAGCAGCCCCCGGACAGGGGATATTTATGGCTACACCTTC
CDR3aa: CASSPRTGDIYGYTF

j_gene: TRBJ2-1
d_gene: TRBD1
abundance: -
v_gene: TRBV6-5
CDR3nt: TGTGCCAGCAGTTACTCCGTGGGACAGAACAATGAGCAGTTCTTC
CDR3aa: CASSYSVGQNNEQFF

j_gene: TRBJ2-3
d_gene: -
abundance: -
v_gene: TRBV4-3
CDR3nt: TGCGCCAGCAGCCCACAGGCCTCTAGCACAGATACGCAGTATTTT
CDR3aa: CASSPQASSTDTQYF

j_gene: TRBJ2-7
d_gene: -
abundance: once
v_gene: TRBV7-2
CDR3nt: TGTGCCAGCAGCCCCGACTTTTACGAGCAGTACTTC
CDR3aa: CASSPDFYEQYF

j_gene: TRBJ2-7
d_gene: -
abundance: -
v_gene: TRBV19
CDR3nt: TGTGCCAGTGGGGCGGGATTGGCCTACGAGCAGTACTTC
CDR3aa: CASGAGLAYEQYF

j_gene: TRBJ1-4
d_gene: -
abundance: -
v_gene: TRBV30
CDR3nt: TGTGCCTGGACGATCAGTGCAACTAATGAAAAACTGTTTTTT
CDR3aa: CAWTISATNEKLFF

j_gene: TRBJ2-1
d_gene: -
abundance: -
v_gene: TRBV10-3
CDR3nt: TGTGCCATCAGACAGCGCGGGGGCGAATACAATGAGCAGTTCTTC
CDR3aa: CAIRQRGGEYNEQFF

j_gene: TRBJ2-1
d_gene: -
abundance: -
v_gene: TRBV5-1
CDR3nt: TGCGCCAGCAGCTTGGACGGGCTGGGGACTTCCTACAATGAGCAGTTCTTC
CDR3aa: CASSLDGLGTSYNEQFF

j_gene: TRBJ2-1
d_gene: -
abundance: -
v_gene: TRBV15
CDR3nt: TGTGCCACCCAGTCCCCGGAGACCTACAATGAGCAGTTCTTC
CDR3aa: CATQSPETYNEQFF

j_gene: TRBJ1-1
d_gene: -
abundance: -
v_gene: TRBV9
CDR3nt: TGTGCCAGCAGCGTAGTCCCGGGGACTGAAGCTTTCTTT
CDR3aa: CASSVVPGTEAFF

j_gene: TRBJ1-5
d_gene: TRBD1
abundance: -
v_gene: TRBV10-3
CDR3nt: TGTGCCATCAGTGAAGGGACAGGGCTTAGCAATCAGCCCCAGCATTTT
CDR3aa: CAISEGTGLSNQPQHF

j_gene: TRBJ1-1
d_gene: -
abundance: -
v_gene: TRBV11-2
CDR3nt: TGTGCCAGCAGCTTAGGAAGGTACGGGTTGGCTCATGAAGCTTTCTTT
CDR3aa: CASSLGRYGLAHEAFF

j_gene: TRBJ1-3
d_gene: -
abundance: -
v_gene: TRBV6-5
CDR3nt: TGTGCCAGCAGGGAGGTGGGGTCTGGAAACACCATATATTTT
CDR3aa: CASREVGSGNTIYF

j_gene: TRBJ2-7
d_gene: TRBD2
abundance: -
v_gene: TRBV18
CDR3nt: TGTGCCAGCTCACCACAAGGACTAGCGGGTGGAAGCTCCTACGAGCAGTACTTC
CDR3aa: CASSPQGLAGGSSYEQYF

j_gene: TRBJ1-2
d_gene: -
abundance: -
v_gene: TRBV10-2
CDR3nt: TGCGCCAGCATCCCGGGGGGGCGCGGCTATGGCTACACCTTC
CDR3aa: CASIPGGRGYGYTF

j_gene: TRBJ2-1
d_gene: TRBD1
abundance: -
v_gene: TRBV18
CDR3nt: TGTGCCAGCTTCCGGGACAGGGACAACAATGAGCAGTTCTTC
CDR3aa: CASFRDRDNNEQFF

j_gene: TRBJ2-3
d_gene: TRBD2
abundance: -
v_gene: TRBV7-7
CDR3nt: TGTGCTAGCAGCTTAAGCGGTAGCGGGGGCACAGATACGCAGTATTTT
CDR3aa: CASSLSGSGGTDTQYF

j_gene: TRBJ1-1
d_gene: -
abundance: -
v_gene: TRBV5-1
CDR3nt: TGCGCCAGCAGCTTGGAACGGGCAGGGGCCTTCGAACATGAAGCGAACACTGAAGCTTTCTTT
CDR3aa: CASSLERAGAFEHEANTEAFF

j_gene: TRBJ2-2
d_gene: TRBD2
abundance: -
v_gene: TRBV2
CDR3nt: TGTGCCAGCGGGACTAGCGGGGGCCTACCCCCGAACACCGGGGAGCTGTTTTTT
CDR3aa: CASGTSGGLPPNTGELFF

j_gene: TRBJ1-1
d_gene: -
abundance: -
v_gene: TRBV10-2
CDR3nt: TGCGCCAGCAGTGAGCGGGGGGTGAACACTGAAGCTTTCTTT
CDR3aa: CASSERGVNTEAFF

j_gene: TRBJ1-6
d_gene: -
abundance: -
v_gene: TRBV5-4
CDR3nt: TGTGCCAGCAGCTTGCCCGGCCGGGATTCACCCCTCCACTTT
CDR3aa: CASSLPGRDSPLHF

j_gene: TRBJ1-2
d_gene: TRBD1
abundance: -
v_gene: TRBV19
CDR3nt: TGTGCCAGTAGTATAAGGAAAGGAGGGGGCGCGTATGGCTACACCTTC
CDR3aa: CASSIRKGGGAYGYTF

j_gene: TRBJ2-1
d_gene: -
abundance: once
v_gene: TRBV30
CDR3nt: TGTGCCTGGAGTGACTCGGCGGGGGCCATTTACAATGAGCAGTTCTTC
CDR3aa: CAWSDSAGAIYNEQFF

j_gene: TRBJ1-4
d_gene: -
abundance: -
v_gene: TRBV3-1/TRBV3-2
CDR3nt: TGTGCCAGCAGCCAAGGATCCGGGTTCCGCGAAAAACTGTTTTTT
CDR3aa: CASSQGSGFREKLFF

j_gene: TRBJ2-1
d_gene: TRBD2
abundance: few
v_gene: TRBV2
CDR3nt: TGTGCCAGCCGAGGGAGGGTCTACAATGAGCAGTTCTTC
CDR3aa: CASRGRVYNEQFF

j_gene: TRBJ2-3
d_gene: TRBD1
abundance: once
v_gene: TRBV18
CDR3nt: TGTGCCAGCTCACCACGACAGGGGGCGAGAGATACGCAGTATTTT
CDR3aa: CASSPRQGARDTQYF

j_gene: TRBJ2-2
d_gene: -
abundance: -
v_gene: TRBV4-3
CDR3nt: TGCGCCAGCAGCCAAGACGGCGGGGTTAACACCGGGGAGCTGTTTTTT
CDR3aa: CASSQDGGVNTGELFF

j_gene: TRBJ1-6
d_gene: TRBD1
abundance: -
v_gene: TRBV7-2
CDR3nt: TGTGCCAGCAGCCCGGACAGGGGGGATAATTCACCCCTCCACTTT
CDR3aa: CASSPDRGDNSPLHF

j_gene: TRBJ1-2
d_gene: TRBD1
abundance: -
v_gene: TRBV9
CDR3nt: TGTGCCAGCAGCGTAGCGGTGACAGGGGGCTCTGGCTACACCTTC
CDR3aa: CASSVAVTGGSGYTF

j_gene: TRBJ1-2
d_gene: TRBD1
abundance: -
v_gene: TRBV7-2
CDR3nt: TGTGCCAGCAGCTCTAGGACAGGGACTCGTGGCTACACCTTC
CDR3aa: CASSSRTGTRGYTF

j_gene: TRBJ2-7
d_gene: -
abundance: -
v_gene: TRBV5-8
CDR3nt: TGTGCCAGCAGCTTGTTCCAGGGCTCCTACGAGCAGTACTTC
CDR3aa: CASSLFQGSYEQYF

j_gene: TRBJ1-2
d_gene: -
abundance: -
v_gene: TRBV24-1
CDR3nt: TGTGCCACCAGCGCAGGGCCAGGGGTTGGCTACACCTTC
CDR3aa: CATSAGPGVGYTF

j_gene: TRBJ1-3
d_gene: -
abundance: -
v_gene: TRBV19
CDR3nt: TGTGCCAGTAGCCCTAATGGAAACACCATATATTTT
CDR3aa: CASSPNGNTIYF

j_gene: TRBJ1-2
d_gene: -
abundance: -
v_gene: TRBV29-1
CDR3nt: TGCAGCGTTGAGCTGGCCATAAGGGCGGGCGGCTACACCTTC
CDR3aa: CSVELAIRAGGYTF

j_gene: TRBJ2-3
d_gene: -
abundance: -
v_gene: TRBV15
CDR3nt: TGTGCCACCAGCACCGGGGATATCTCGGCAGATACGCAGTATTTT
CDR3aa: CATSTGDISADTQYF

j_gene: TRBJ1-5
d_gene: -
abundance: -
v_gene: TRBV11-2
CDR3nt: TGTGCCAGCAGCGAAGACAGATTCAATCAGCCCCAGCATTTT
CDR3aa: CASSEDRFNQPQHF

j_gene: TRBJ1-1
d_gene: -
abundance: -
v_gene: TRBV5-1
CDR3nt: TGCGCCAGCAGCTTGGTCCCAGGGGCAATGACTGAAGCTTTCTTT
CDR3aa: CASSLVPGAMTEAFF

j_gene: TRBJ2-5
d_gene: TRBD1
abundance: -
v_gene: TRBV6-2/TRBV6-3
CDR3nt: TGTGCCAGCAGTCACAACCTCCTACGGACAGGGCAGGCCCAGTACTTC
CDR3aa: CASSHNLLRTGQAQYF

j_gene: TRBJ1-2
d_gene: -
abundance: -
v_gene: TRBV2
CDR3nt: TGTGCCAGCAGTCAGGTGGCTGGCTACACCTTC
CDR3aa: CASSQVAGYTF

j_gene: TRBJ2-1
d_gene: -
abundance: -
v_gene: TRBV1
CDR3nt: TGCACCAGCAGCCAAGACCAGTCCTTCAATGAGCAGTTCTTC
CDR3aa: CTSSQDQSFNEQFF

j_gene: TRBJ2-5
d_gene: TRBD2
abundance: -
v_gene: TRBV4-1
CDR3nt: TGCGCCAGCAGCCAAGAGACTAGCGGGGGACCTCAAGAGACCCAGTACTTC
CDR3aa: CASSQETSGGPQETQYF

j_gene: TRBJ1-5
d_gene: TRBD1
abundance: -
v_gene: TRBV6-1
CDR3nt: TGTGCCAGCAGTGAAGCTCTTCGGGACAGGGGGTATAGCAATCAGCCCCAGCATTTT
CDR3aa: CASSEALRDRGYSNQPQHF

j_gene: TRBJ1-2
d_gene: -
abundance: -
v_gene: TRBV6-1
CDR3nt: TGTGCCAGCAGTGAGCGGACAGCTAACTATGGCTACACCTTC
CDR3aa: CASSERTANYGYTF

j_gene: TRBJ2-2
d_gene: -
abundance: -
v_gene: TRBV6-5
CDR3nt: TGTGCCAGCAGGCAGCGATCGAACACCGGGGAGCTGTTTTTT
CDR3aa: CASRQRSNTGELFF

j_gene: TRBJ1-1
d_gene: -
abundance: -
v_gene: TRBV7-9
CDR3nt: TGTGCCAGCAGCCCAAGGCGTTCACGGGGGGAGACTGAAGCTTTCTTT
CDR3aa: CASSPRRSRGETEAFF